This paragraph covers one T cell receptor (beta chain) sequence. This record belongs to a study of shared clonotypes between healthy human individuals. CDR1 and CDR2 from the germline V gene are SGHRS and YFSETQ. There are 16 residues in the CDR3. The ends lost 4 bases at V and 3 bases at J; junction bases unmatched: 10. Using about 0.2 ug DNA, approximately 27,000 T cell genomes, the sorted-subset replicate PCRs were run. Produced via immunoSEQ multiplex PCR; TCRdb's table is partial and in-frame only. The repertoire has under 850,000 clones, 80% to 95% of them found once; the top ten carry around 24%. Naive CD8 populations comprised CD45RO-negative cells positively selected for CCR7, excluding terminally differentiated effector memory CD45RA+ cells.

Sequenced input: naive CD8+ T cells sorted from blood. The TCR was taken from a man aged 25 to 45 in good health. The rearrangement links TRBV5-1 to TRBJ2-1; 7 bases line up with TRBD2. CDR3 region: CASSTGLGRIYNEQFF. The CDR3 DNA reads TGCGCCAGCAGCACCGGACTAGGCCGGATCTACAATGAGCAGTTCTTC.